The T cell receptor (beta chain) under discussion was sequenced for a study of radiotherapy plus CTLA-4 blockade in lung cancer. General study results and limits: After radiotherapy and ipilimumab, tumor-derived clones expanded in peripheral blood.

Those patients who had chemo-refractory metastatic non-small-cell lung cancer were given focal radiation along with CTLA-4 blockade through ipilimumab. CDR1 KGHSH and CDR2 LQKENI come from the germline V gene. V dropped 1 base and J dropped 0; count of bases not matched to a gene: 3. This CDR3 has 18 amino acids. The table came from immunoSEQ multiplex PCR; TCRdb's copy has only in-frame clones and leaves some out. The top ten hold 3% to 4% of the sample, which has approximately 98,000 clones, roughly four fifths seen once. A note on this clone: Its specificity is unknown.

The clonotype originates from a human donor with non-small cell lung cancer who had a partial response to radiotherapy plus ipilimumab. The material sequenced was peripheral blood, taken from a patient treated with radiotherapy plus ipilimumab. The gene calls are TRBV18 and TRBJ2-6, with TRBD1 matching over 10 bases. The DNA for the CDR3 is TGTGCCAGCTCACCACTGACAGGGGGCGGCTCTGGGGCCAACGTCCTGACTTTC. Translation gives CASSPLTGGGSGANVLTF.